This T cell receptor beta chain was recorded in a study of T cells in Graves' hyperthyroidism and ophthalmopathy. Regarding the study as a whole: Expanded thyroid clonotypes (above 0.001) were mostly also found in blood.

Germline V lookup: CDR1 MNHEY, CDR2 SMNVEV (reference sequence). The ends lost 6 bases at V and 7 bases at J; junction bases unmatched: 4. This CDR3 contains 12 residues. Patients showing uncontrolled infection, other autoimmune disease, pregnancy or lactation were ineligible. Each diagnosis drew on symptoms, thyroxine, TRAb, thyroid ultrasound and orbital computed tomography findings. PBMCs were derived from around 10 ml fresh peripheral blood. This clonotype has ten or more counts. Its antigen is as yet unknown. RNA transcripts gave rise to amplified TCR beta CDR3 regions. HTBI primers were employed in a first-round RT-PCR of the TCR CDR3. TCRdb reprocessed the multiplex PCR reads via MiXCR and lists one record per CDR3 protein. The data contain approximately 430,000 distinct CDR3 sequences, roughly 14% of them singletons.

The TCR originated in a man aged 18 to 35 with Graves' ophthalmopathy. The chain is built from TRBV27 and TRBJ1-2; 8 positions match TRBD1. Source material: blood. CDR3 nucleotide sequence: TGTGCCAGCAGAGGACAGGGACTTGGCTACACCTTC. Its translation is CASRGQGLGYTF.